These T cell receptor beta chains were read from a single sample in a study of OX40 agonist ivuxolimab in advanced cancers. Repertoires were generated with immunoSEQ multiplex PCR, while TCRdb's copy carries only in-frame clones and drops some. The repertoire holds 20,000 to 25,000 clones, with about 85% as singletons. The sequencing here drew on CD4+ or CD8+ T cells sorted from blood, taken in a trial of the OX40 agonist ivuxolimab. Receptors originate from an adult with an advanced solid tumor such as melanoma, head and neck, liver or kidney cancer. CDR3s include the opening cysteine and the closing phenylalanine or tryptophan. Fields, in order: J gene, V gene, clone size, D gene, CDR3 protein, CDR3 DNA. The D gene is left open where the match is weak. Rows may omit the clone size; those that give it use once, few, many or a size class.

TRBJ2-1 | TRBV7-8 | few | - | CASSLPSGEYNEQFF | TGTGCCAGCAGCTTACCGTCAGGCGAATACAATGAGCAGTTCTTC
TRBJ2-7 | TRBV2 | - | - | CASSAPGDPYEQYF | TGTGCCAGCAGTGCGCCGGGGGACCCCTACGAGCAGTACTTC
TRBJ2-7 | TRBV9 | - | - | CASSPRGRQDYEQYF | TGTGCCAGCAGCCCCCGGGGGCGTCAGGACTACGAGCAGTACTTC
TRBJ2-7 | TRBV7-8 | - | TRBD2 | CASSLELAGYPSYEQYF | TGTGCCAGCAGCTTAGAACTAGCGGGGTACCCATCCTACGAGCAGTACTTC
TRBJ2-2 | TRBV4-2 | - | - | CASSARADDTGELFF | TGTGCCAGCAGCGCCCGCGCCGACGACACCGGGGAGCTGTTTTTT
TRBJ2-7 | TRBV7-2 | - | - | CASSFDYEQYF | TGTGCCAGCAGCTTCGACTACGAGCAGTACTTC
TRBJ1-2 | TRBV4-3 | - | - | CASSQEGTRGYGYTF | TGCGCCAGCAGCCAAGAAGGGACCAGGGGCTATGGCTACACCTTC
TRBJ2-7 | TRBV9 | - | - | CASSVGGPSYEQYF | TGTGCCAGCAGCGTAGGAGGCCCCAGCTACGAGCAGTACTTC
TRBJ2-7 | TRBV7-2 | - | - | CASSLFYRGSTYEQYF | TGTGCCAGCAGCTTATTCTACCGGGGATCCACGTACGAGCAGTACTTC
TRBJ2-1 | TRBV11-2 | - | TRBD2 | CASSLEWAWGGSYNEQFF | TGTGCCAGCAGCTTAGAGTGGGCCTGGGGGGGTTCCTACAATGAGCAGTTCTTC
TRBJ1-5 | TRBV30 | - | - | CAWQAGGNQPQHF | TGTGCCTGGCAAGCAGGGGGCAATCAGCCCCAGCATTTT
TRBJ1-4 | TRBV7-8 | - | TRBD1 | CASSPEGALANEKLFF | TGTGCCAGCAGCCCCGAGGGGGCGTTGGCTAATGAAAAACTGTTTTTT
TRBJ1-1 | TRBV9 | - | - | CASSVGAINTEAFF | TGTGCCAGCAGCGTAGGAGCCATAAACACTGAAGCTTTCTTT
TRBJ2-2 | TRBV28 | - | TRBD2 | CASSDPGGRGYTGELFF | TGTGCCAGCAGTGACCCGGGGGGGAGGGGTTACACCGGGGAGCTGTTTTTT
TRBJ2-7 | TRBV13 | - | TRBD1 | CASSSREGTGAYEQYF | TGTGCCAGCAGCTCGAGAGAGGGGACAGGGGCCTACGAGCAGTACTTC
TRBJ2-3 | TRBV28 | - | TRBD2 | CATEGVSGGTDTQYF | TGTGCCACCGAGGGGGTTAGCGGGGGGACAGATACGCAGTATTTT
TRBJ2-1 | TRBV29-1 | - | TRBD1 | CSVARQGLYNEQFF | TGCAGCGTCGCGAGACAGGGGCTCTACAATGAGCAGTTCTTC
TRBJ2-2 | TRBV7-9 | - | - | CASIRPIGELFF | TGTGCCAGCATCCGGCCCATCGGGGAGCTGTTTTTT
TRBJ1-2 | TRBV5-4 | once | TRBD1 | CASSLGTGLTNYGYTF | TGTGCCAGCAGCTTGGGGACAGGGTTAACTAACTATGGCTACACCTTC
TRBJ1-2 | TRBV19 | once | - | CASSPTGGSGSGYTF | TGTGCCAGTAGTCCTACAGGAGGGTCGGGCTCTGGCTACACCTTC
TRBJ2-7 | TRBV6-9 | - | TRBD1 | CASSYSAGGGYEQYF | TGTGCCAGCAGTTACTCGGCAGGGGGCGGCTACGAGCAGTACTTC
TRBJ1-6 | TRBV28 | - | TRBD1 | CASSLTGTGNSPLHF | TGTGCCAGCAGTTTAACCGGGACAGGGAATTCACCCCTCCACTTT
TRBJ1-2 | TRBV7-9 | - | TRBD1 | CASSFPTGGVHGYTF | TGTGCCAGCAGCTTCCCGACAGGGGGCGTCCATGGCTACACCTTC
TRBJ1-3 | TRBV4-3 | once | - | CASSQDRGAVGNTIYF | TGCGCCAGCAGCCAAGATCGGGGGGCAGTGGGAAACACCATATATTTT
TRBJ2-7 | TRBV28 | - | - | CASSLGVEQYF | TGTGCCAGCAGTTTAGGGGTCGAGCAGTACTTC
TRBJ2-1 | TRBV7-9 | - | TRBD1 | CASSFPGGTGQGNYNEQFF | TGTGCCAGCAGCTTCCCCGGTGGAACGGGACAGGGAAACTACAATGAGCAGTTCTTC
TRBJ2-1 | TRBV6-6 | - | - | CASSYTRTVGNEQFF | TGTGCCAGCAGTTACACACGGACAGTTGGAAATGAGCAGTTCTTC
TRBJ2-7 | TRBV29-1 | - | TRBD1 | CSVAGQGPSTSIYEQYF | TGCAGCGTTGCGGGACAGGGGCCCTCCACTTCTATCTACGAGCAGTACTTC
TRBJ2-1 | TRBV9 | - | TRBD2 | CASSVGGDEQFF | TGTGCCAGCAGCGTGGGAGGGGACGAGCAGTTCTTC
TRBJ2-1 | TRBV2 | - | TRBD2 | CASRDKAGGYNEQFF | TGTGCCAGCAGGGATAAAGCGGGAGGGTACAATGAGCAGTTCTTC
TRBJ2-7 | TRBV27 | - | - | CASSPGLPRGSYEQYF | TGTGCCAGCAGTCCCGGTCTACCCCGCGGCTCCTACGAGCAGTACTTC
TRBJ1-1 | TRBV11-1 | - | - | CASSLKVRDNTEAFF | TGTGCCAGCAGCTTAAAAGTAAGGGATAACACTGAAGCTTTCTTT
TRBJ2-1 | TRBV10-3 | - | - | CAISETGYNEQFF | TGTGCCATCAGTGAGACAGGATACAATGAGCAGTTCTTC
TRBJ2-7 | TRBV19 | - | TRBD1 | CASSPGWGQGAYEQYF | TGTGCCAGTAGTCCGGGTTGGGGACAGGGGGCCTACGAGCAGTACTTC
TRBJ2-1 | TRBV7-2 | - | - | CASSLSIGYNEQFF | TGTGCCAGCAGCTTGAGCATAGGGTACAATGAGCAGTTCTTC
TRBJ2-1 | TRBV19 | - | TRBD2 | CASSIVLWRESYNEQFF | TGTGCCAGTAGTATAGTGTTGTGGCGGGAGTCCTACAATGAGCAGTTCTTC
TRBJ1-2 | TRBV18 | - | TRBD1 | CASSKNPGQGGYTF | TGTGCCAGTTCGAAAAATCCGGGACAGGGAGGCTACACCTTC
TRBJ1-1 | TRBV6-1 | - | - | CASSDLGTVREAFF | TGTGCCAGCAGTGATCTCGGGACCGTAAGAGAAGCTTTCTTT
TRBJ2-3 | TRBV19 | - | - | CASSISGTTDTQYF | TGTGCCAGTAGTATTTCGGGGACCACAGATACGCAGTATTTT
TRBJ2-1 | TRBV6-5 | - | - | CASSYHAGAEQFF | TGTGCCAGCAGTTACCACGCGGGGGCTGAGCAGTTCTTC
TRBJ2-4 | TRBV7-9 | - | TRBD1 | CASLPYQGAGKNIQYF | TGTGCCAGTCTGCCTTATCAGGGGGCGGGGAAAAACATTCAGTACTTC
TRBJ2-1 | TRBV27 | - | - | CASSLFRHGGEQFF | TGTGCCAGCAGTTTGTTCCGCCATGGAGGTGAGCAGTTCTTC
TRBJ2-1 | TRBV27 | - | - | CASSYGGGEQFF | TGTGCCAGCAGTTACGGGGGCGGGGAGCAGTTCTTC
TRBJ2-3 | TRBV7-9 | - | TRBD2 | CASSASGGQDTQYF | TGTGCCAGCAGCGCCAGCGGGGGTCAAGATACGCAGTATTTT
TRBJ2-7 | TRBV9 | - | TRBD2 | CASSVSSGGGNEQYF | TGTGCCAGCAGCGTGTCTAGCGGGGGTGGCAACGAGCAGTACTTC
TRBJ2-1 | TRBV4-3 | - | TRBD2 | CASSQDIKREGYNEQFF | TGCGCCAGCAGCCAAGATATTAAACGGGAGGGGTACAATGAGCAGTTCTTC
TRBJ2-3 | TRBV7-2 | - | - | CASSLNSHTDTQYF | TGTGCCAGCAGCTTAAACAGTCACACAGATACGCAGTATTTT
TRBJ2-7 | TRBV4-3 | - | - | CASSQESTGSFYEQYF | TGCGCCAGCAGCCAAGAATCGACAGGTAGTTTCTACGAGCAGTACTTC
TRBJ1-4 | TRBV6-5 | - | - | CASSYTQLAFGKLFF | TGTGCCAGCAGTTACACACAGTTGGCTTTTGGAAAACTGTTTTTT